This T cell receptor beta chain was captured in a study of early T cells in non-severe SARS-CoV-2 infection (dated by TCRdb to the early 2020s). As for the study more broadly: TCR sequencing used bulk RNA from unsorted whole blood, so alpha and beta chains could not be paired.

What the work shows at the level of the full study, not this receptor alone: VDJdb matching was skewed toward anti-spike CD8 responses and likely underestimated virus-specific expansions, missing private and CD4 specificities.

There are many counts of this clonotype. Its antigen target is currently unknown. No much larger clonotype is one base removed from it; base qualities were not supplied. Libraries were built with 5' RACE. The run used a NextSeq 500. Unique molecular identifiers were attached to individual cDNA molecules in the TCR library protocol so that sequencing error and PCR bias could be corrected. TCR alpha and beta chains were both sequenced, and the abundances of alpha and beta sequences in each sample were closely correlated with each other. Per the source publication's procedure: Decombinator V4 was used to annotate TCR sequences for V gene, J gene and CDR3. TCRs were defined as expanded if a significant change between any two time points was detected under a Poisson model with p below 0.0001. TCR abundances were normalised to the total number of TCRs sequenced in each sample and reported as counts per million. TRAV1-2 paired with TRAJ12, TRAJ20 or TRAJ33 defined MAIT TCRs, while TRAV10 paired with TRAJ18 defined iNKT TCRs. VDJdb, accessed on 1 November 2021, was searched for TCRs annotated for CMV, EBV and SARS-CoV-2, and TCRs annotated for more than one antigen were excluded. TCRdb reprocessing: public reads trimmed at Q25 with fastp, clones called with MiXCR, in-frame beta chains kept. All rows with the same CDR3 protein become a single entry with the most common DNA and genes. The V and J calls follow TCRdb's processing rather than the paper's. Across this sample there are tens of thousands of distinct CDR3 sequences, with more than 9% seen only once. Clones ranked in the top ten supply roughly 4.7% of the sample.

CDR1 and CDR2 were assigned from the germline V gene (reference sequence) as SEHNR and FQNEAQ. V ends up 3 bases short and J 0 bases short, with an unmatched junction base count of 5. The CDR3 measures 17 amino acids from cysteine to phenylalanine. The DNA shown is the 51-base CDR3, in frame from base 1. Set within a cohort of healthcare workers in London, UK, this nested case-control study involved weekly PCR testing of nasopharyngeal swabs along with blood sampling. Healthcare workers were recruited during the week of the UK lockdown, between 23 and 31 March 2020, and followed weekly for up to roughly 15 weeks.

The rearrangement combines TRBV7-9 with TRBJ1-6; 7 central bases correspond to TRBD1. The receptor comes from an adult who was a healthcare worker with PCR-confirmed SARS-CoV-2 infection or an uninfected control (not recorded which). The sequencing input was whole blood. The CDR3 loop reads CASSLGQPSSYNSPLHF. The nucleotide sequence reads TGTGCCAGCAGCTTGGGACAGCCGAGCTCCTATAATTCACCCCTCCACTTT.